The T cell receptor beta chain under discussion was sequenced for a study of shared clonotypes between healthy human individuals. Naive CD8 isolation took CD45RO-negative cells positively selected for CCR7 and excluded terminally differentiated effector memory CD45RA+ cells. Data came from immunoSEQ multiplex PCR; TCRdb stores just in-frame clones and leaves some out. The sample lists under 2,000,000 clones; over 85% were seen once. The ends were cut back, 6 bases at V and 5 bases at J, with 10 bases in the middle. CDR1 is SGHTA, CDR2 FQGNSA, per germline. This CDR3 has 12 residues. The sequence was collected from a man aged 18 to 30 in good health. Sequencing was done on a sample of naive CD8+ T cells sorted from blood. The chain carries TRBV7-2 and TRBJ2-5, with D hard to call. The CDR3: CASSLEEETQYF. In nucleotides, the CDR3 is TGTGCCAGCAGTCTAGAAGAGGAGACCCAGTACTTC.